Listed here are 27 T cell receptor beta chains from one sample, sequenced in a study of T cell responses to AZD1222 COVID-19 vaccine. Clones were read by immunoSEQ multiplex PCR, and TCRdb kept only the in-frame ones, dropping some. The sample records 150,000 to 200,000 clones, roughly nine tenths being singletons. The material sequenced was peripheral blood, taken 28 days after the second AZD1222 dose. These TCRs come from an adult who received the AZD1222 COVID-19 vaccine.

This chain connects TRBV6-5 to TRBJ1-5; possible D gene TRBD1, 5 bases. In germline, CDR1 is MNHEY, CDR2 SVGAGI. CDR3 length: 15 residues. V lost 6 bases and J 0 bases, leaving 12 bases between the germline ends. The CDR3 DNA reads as TGTGCCAGCAGCCTGACAGTTGATAGCAATCAGCCCCAGCATTTT. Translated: CASSLTVDSNQPQHF.

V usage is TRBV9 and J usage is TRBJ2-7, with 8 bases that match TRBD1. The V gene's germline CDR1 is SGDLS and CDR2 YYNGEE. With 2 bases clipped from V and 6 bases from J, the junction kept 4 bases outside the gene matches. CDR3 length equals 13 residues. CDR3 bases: TGTGCCAGCAGCGTTTGGCAGGGGGCCGAGCAGTACTTC. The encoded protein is CASSVWQGAEQYF.

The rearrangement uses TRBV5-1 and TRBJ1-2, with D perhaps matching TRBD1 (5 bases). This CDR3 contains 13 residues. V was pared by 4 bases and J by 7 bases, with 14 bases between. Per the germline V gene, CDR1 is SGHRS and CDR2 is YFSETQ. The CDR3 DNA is TGCGCCAGCAGCCCCGGGACCGACTCTGGCTACACCTTC. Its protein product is CASSPGTDSGYTF.

The CDR3 reads CASSTGVNTEAFF. The CDR3 DNA is TGTGCCAGTAGCACAGGGGTCAACACTGAAGCTTTCTTT. This chain joins TRBV19 and TRBJ1-1; 7 bases line up with TRBD1. The trim removed 6 bases at V and 2 bases at J, leaving 3 bases unmatched. CDR3 length: 13 residues. Germline V lookup: CDR1 LNHDA, CDR2 SQIVND (reference sequence).

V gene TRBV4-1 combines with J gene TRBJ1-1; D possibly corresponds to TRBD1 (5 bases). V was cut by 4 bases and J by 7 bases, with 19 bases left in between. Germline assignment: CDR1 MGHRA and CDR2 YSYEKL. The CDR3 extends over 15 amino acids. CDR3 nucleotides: TGCGCCAGCAGCCCTATAAGATCAGGGAGGTTTGAAGCTTTCTTT. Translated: CASSPIRSGRFEAFF.

CDR3 protein: CASSQGTVISGNTIYF. Written as DNA, the CDR3 is TGTGCCAGCAGCCAAGGGACAGTCATTTCTGGAAACACCATATATTTT. The V call is TRBV4-2, the J call TRBJ1-3; D possibly corresponds to TRBD1 (6 bases). The CDR3 runs to 16 residues. With 1 base removed from V and 1 base from J, the gap between germline ends came to 11 bases. Germline V gene sequence: CDR1 LGHNA, CDR2 YNFKEQ.

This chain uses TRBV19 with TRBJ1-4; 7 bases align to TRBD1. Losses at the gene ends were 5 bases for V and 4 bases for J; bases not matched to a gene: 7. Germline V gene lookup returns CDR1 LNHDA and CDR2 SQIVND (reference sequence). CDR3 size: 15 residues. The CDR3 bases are TGTGCCAGTAGTGAAAGACAGGGCATTAATGAAAAACTGTTTTTT. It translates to CASSERQGINEKLFF. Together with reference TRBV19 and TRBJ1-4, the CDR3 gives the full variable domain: DGGITQSPKYLFRKEGQNVTLSCEQNLNHDAMYWYRQDPGQGLRLIYYSQIVNDFQKGDIAEGYSVSREKKESFPLTVTSAQKNPTAFYLCASSERQGINEKLFFGSGTQLSVL.

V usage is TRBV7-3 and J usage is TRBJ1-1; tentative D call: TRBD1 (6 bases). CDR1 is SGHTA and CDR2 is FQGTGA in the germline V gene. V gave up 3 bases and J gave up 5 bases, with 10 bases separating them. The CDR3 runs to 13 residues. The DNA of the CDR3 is TGTGCCAGCAGCTTTGGGGGGCTTACTGAAGCTTTCTTT. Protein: CASSFGGLTEAFF.

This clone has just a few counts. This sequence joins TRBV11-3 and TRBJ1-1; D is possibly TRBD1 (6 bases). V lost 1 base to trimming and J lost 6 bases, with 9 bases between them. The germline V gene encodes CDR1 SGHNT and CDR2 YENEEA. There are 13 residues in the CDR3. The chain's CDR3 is CASSLGGRSEAFF. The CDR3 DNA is TGTGCCAGCAGCTTAGGGGGGCGCTCTGAAGCTTTCTTT.

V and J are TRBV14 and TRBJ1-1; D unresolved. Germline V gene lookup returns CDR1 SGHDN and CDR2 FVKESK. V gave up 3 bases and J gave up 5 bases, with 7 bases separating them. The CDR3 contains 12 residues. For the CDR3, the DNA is TGTGCCAGCAGCCAGGTCGGTACTGAAGCTTTCTTT. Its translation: CASSQVGTEAFF.

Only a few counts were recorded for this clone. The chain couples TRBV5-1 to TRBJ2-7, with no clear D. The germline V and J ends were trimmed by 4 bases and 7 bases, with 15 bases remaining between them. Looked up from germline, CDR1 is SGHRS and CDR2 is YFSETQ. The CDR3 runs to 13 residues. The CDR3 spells CASSPGEPREQYF. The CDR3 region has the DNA TGCGCCAGCAGCCCGGGCGAACCCCGGGAGCAGTACTTC. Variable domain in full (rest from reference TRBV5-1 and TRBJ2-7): KAGVTQTPRYLIKTRGQQVTLSCSPISGHRSVSWYQQTPGQGLQFLFEYFSETQRNKGNFPGRFSGRQFSNSRSEMNVSTLELGDSALYLCASSPGEPREQYFGPGTRLTVT.

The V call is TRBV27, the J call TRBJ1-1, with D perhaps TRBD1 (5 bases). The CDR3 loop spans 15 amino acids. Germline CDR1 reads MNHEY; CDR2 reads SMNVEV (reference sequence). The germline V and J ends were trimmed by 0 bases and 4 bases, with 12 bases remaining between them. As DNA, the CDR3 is TGTGCCAGCAGTTTATCACGGGGTGGGACCACTGAAGCTTTCTTT. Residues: CASSLSRGGTTEAFF.

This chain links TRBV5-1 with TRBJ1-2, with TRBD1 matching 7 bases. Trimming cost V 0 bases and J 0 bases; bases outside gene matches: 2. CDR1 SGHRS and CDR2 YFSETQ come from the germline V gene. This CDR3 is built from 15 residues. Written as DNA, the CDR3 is TGCGCCAGCAGCTTGGCAGGGGGGTCTAACTATGGCTACACCTTC. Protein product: CASSLAGGSNYGYTF.

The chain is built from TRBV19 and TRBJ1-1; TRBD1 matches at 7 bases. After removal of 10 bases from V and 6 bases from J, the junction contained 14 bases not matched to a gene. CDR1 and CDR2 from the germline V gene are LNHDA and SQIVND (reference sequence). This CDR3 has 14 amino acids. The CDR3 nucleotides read TGTGCCACCCGAGCAGACAGGGCTAGTCCTGAAGCTTTCTTT. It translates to CATRADRASPEAFF.

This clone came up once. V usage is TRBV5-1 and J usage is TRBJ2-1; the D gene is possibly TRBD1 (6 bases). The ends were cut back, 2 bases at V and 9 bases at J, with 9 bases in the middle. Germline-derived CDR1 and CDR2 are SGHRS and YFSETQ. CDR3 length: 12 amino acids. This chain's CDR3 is CASSFLGAEQFF. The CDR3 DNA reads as TGCGCCAGCAGCTTTCTGGGGGCTGAGCAGTTCTTC.

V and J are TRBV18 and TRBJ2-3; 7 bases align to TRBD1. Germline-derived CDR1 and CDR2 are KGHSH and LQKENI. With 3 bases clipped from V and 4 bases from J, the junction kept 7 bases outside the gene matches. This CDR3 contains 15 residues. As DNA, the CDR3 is TGTGCCAGCTCACCCCCGTGGCAGGGGGCAGATACGCAGTATTTT. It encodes CASSPPWQGADTQYF.

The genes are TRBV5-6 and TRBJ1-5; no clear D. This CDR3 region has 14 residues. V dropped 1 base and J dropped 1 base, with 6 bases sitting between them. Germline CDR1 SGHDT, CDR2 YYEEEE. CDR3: CASSLKGSNQPQHF. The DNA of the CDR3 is TGTGCCAGCAGCTTGAAGGGAAGCAATCAGCCCCAGCATTTT.

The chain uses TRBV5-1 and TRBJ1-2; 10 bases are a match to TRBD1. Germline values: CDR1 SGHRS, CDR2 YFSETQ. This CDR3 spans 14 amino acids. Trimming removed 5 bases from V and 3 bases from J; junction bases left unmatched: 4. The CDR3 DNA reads TGCGCCAGCAGTCGGGACAGGGGAGACTATGGCTACACCTTC. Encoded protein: CASSRDRGDYGYTF.

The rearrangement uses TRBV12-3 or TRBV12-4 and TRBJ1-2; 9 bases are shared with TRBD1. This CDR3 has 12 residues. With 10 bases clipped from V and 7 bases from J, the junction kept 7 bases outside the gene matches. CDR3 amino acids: CATGQGHSGYTF. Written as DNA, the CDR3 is TGTGCCACTGGACAGGGGCACTCTGGCTACACCTTC.

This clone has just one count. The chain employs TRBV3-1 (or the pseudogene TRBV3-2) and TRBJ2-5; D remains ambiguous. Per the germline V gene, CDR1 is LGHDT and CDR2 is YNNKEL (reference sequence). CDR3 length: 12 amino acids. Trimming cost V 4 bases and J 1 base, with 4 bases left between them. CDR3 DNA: TGTGCCAGCAGCCCCTTCCAAGAGACCCAGTACTTC. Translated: CASSPFQETQYF.

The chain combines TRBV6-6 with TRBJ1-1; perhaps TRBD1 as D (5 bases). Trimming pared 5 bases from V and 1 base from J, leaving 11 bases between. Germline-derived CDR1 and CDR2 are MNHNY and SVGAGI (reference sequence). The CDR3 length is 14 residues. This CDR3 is CASSKLGGNTEAFF. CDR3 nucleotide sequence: TGTGCCAGCAGTAAACTTGGGGGGAACACTGAAGCTTTCTTT.

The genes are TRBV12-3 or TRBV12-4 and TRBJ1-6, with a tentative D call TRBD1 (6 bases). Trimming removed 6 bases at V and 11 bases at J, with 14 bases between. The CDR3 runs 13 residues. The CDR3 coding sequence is TGTGCCAGCAGCAACAGGGTTTATGCACCCCTCCACTTT. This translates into CASSNRVYAPLHF.

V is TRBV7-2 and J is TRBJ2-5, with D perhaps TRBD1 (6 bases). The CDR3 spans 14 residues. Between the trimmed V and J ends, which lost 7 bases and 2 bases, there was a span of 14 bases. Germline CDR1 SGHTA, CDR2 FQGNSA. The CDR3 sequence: CASTFGQRQETQYF. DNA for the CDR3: TGTGCCAGCACCTTTGGACAGAGGCAAGAGACCCAGTACTTC.

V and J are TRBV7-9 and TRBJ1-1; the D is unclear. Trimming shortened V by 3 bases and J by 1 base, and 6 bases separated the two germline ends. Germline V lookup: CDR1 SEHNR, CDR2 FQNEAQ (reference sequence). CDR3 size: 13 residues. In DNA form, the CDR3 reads TGTGCCAGCAGCTTTGATCCGAACACTGAAGCTTTCTTT. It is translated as CASSFDPNTEAFF.

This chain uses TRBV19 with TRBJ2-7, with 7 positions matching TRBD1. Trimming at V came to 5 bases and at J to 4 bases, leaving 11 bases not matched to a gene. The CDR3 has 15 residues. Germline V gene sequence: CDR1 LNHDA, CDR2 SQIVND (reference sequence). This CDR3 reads CASSPYRGAGYEQYF. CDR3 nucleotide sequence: TGTGCCAGTAGTCCCTACAGGGGCGCAGGTTACGAGCAGTACTTC.

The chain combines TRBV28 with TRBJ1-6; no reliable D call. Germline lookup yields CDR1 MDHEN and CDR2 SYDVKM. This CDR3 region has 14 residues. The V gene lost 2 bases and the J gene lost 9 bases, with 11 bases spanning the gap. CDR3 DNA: TGTGCCAGCAGTTTAGTTTTGGAGGGTTCACCCCTCCACTTT. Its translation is CASSLVLEGSPLHF.

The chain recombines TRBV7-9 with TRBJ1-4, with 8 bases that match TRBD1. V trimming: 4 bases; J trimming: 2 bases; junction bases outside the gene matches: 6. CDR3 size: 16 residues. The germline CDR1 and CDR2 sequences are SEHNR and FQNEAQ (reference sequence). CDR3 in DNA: TGTGCCAGCAGCTCGCAGGGGGCGCAGACTAATGAAAAACTGTTTTTT. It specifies CASSSQGAQTNEKLFF.